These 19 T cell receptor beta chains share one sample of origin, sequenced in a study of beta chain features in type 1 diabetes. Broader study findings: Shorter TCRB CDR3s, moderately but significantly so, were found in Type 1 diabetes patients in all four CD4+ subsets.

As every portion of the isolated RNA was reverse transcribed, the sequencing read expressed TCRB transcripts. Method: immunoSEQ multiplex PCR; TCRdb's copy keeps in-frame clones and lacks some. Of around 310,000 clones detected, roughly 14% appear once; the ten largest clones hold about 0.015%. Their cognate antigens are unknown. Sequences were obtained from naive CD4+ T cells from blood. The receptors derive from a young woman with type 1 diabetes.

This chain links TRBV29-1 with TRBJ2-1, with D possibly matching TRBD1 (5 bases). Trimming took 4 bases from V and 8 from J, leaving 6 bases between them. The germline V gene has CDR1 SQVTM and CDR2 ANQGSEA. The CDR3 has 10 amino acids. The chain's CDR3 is CSVAGYEQFF. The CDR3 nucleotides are TGCAGCGTTGCAGGGTATGAGCAGTTCTTC.

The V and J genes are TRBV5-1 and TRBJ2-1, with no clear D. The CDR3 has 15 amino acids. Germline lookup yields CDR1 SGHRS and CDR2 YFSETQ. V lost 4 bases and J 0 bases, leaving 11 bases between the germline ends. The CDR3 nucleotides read TGCGCCAGCAGCCCAGGATTCTACTCCTACAATGAGCAGTTCTTC. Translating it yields CASSPGFYSYNEQFF.

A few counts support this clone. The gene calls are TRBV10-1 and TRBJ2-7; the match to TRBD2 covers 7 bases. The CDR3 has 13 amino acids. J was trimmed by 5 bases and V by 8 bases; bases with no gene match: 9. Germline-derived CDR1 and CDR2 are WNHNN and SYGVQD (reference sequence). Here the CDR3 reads CASLRWGGNEQYF. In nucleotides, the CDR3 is TGCGCCAGCCTCCGGTGGGGGGGGAACGAGCAGTACTTC.

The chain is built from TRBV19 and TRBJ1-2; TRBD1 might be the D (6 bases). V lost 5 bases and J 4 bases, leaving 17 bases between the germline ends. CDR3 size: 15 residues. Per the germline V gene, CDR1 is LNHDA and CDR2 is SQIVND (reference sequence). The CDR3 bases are TGTGCCAGTAGTCTCGGACAGAAAAACCTCTATGGCTACACCTTC. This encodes CASSLGQKNLYGYTF.

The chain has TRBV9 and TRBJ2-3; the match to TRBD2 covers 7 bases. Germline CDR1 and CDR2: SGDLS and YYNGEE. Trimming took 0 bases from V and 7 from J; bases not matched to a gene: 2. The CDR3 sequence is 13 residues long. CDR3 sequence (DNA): TGTGCCAGCAGCGTAGGGGGGGGAAATACGCAGTATTTT. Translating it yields CASSVGGGNTQYF.

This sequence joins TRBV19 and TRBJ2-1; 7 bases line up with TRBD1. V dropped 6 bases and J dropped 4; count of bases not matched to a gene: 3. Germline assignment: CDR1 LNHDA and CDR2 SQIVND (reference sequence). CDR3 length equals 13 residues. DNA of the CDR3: TGTGCCAGTAGAAGGGACAGTTACAATGAGCAGTTCTTC. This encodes CASRRDSYNEQFF.

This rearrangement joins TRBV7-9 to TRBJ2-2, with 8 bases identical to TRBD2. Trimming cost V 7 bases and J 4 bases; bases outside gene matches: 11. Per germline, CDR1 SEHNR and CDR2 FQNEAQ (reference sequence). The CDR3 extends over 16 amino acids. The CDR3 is CASTRTGGSGTGELFF. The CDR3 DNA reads TGTGCCAGCACCAGAACGGGAGGGAGTGGCACCGGGGAGCTGTTTTTT.

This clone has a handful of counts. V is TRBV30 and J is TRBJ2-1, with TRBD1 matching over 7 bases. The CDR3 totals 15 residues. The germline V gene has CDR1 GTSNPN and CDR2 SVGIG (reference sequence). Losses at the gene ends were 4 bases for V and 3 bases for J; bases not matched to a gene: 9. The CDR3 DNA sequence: TGTGCCTGGACGCGGGCACAGGGGAACTACAATGAGCAGTTCTTC. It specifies CAWTRAQGNYNEQFF.

The CDR3 here is CASSQERGQPPIPFF. For the CDR3, the DNA is TGCGCCAGCAGCCAAGAAAGAGGACAGCCCCCTATTCCTTTCTTT. The chain uses TRBV4-3 and TRBJ1-1, with D perhaps matching TRBD1 (6 bases). The CDR3 is 15 amino acids. Germline loops: CDR1 LGHNA, CDR2 YSLEER. Trimming left V 0 bases short and J 12 bases short, with 20 bases between.

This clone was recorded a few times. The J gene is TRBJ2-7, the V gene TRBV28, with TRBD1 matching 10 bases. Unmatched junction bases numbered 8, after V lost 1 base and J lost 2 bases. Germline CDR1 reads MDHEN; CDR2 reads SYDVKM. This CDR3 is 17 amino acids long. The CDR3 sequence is CASSLFEGQGPTYEQYF. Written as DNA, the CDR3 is TGTGCCAGCAGTTTATTCGAGGGACAGGGGCCTACCTACGAGCAGTACTTC.

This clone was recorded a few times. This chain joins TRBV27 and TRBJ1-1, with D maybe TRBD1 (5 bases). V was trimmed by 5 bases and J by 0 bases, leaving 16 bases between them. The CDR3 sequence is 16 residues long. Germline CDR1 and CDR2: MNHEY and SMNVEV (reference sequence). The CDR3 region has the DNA TGTGCCAGCAGTCCCCAGGGTAGGCTGATGAACACTGAAGCTTTCTTT. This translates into CASSPQGRLMNTEAFF.

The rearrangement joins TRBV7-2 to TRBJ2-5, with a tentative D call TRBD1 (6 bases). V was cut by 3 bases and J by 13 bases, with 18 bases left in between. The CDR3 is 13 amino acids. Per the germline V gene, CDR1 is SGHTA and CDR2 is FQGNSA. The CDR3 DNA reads TGTGCCAGCAGCTTGTCCCGGGACATTGCCGGGTACTTC. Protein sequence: CASSLSRDIAGYF.

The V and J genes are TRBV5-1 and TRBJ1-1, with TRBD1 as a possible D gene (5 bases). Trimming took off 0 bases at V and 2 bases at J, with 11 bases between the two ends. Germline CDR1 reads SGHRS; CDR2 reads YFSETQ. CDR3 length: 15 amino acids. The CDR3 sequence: CASSLGFQGNTEAFF. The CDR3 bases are TGCGCCAGCAGCTTGGGGTTCCAGGGAAACACTGAAGCTTTCTTT.

CDR3 amino acids: CASSLRQGRGNQPQHF. DNA for the CDR3: TGTGCCAGCAGCCTCCGACAGGGTAGAGGGAATCAGCCCCAGCATTTT. The chain employs TRBV7-2 and TRBJ1-5, with 7 bases matching TRBD1. The CDR3 totals 16 residues. The germline V gene encodes CDR1 SGHTA and CDR2 FQGNSA. V lost 5 bases and J lost 4; bases outside the gene matches: 11.

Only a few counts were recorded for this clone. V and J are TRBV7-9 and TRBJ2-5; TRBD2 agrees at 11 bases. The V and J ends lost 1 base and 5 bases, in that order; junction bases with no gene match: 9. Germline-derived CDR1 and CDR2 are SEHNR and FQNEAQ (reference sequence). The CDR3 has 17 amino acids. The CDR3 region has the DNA TGTGCCAGCAGCTTAGGAGTTAGCGGGAGGGCCGGGGAGACCCAGTACTTC. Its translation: CASSLGVSGRAGETQYF.

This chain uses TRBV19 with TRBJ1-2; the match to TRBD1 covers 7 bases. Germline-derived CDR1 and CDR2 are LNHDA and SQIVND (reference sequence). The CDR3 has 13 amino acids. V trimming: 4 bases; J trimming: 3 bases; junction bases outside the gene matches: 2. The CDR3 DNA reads TGTGCCAGTAGTACCACAGGGGACTATGGCTACACCTTC. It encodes CASSTTGDYGYTF.

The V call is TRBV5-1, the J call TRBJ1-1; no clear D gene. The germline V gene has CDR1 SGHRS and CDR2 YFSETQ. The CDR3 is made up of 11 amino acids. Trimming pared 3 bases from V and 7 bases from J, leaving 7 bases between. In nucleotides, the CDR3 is TGCGCCAGCAGCTCGGGTGGTGAAGCTTTCTTT. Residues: CASSSGGEAFF.

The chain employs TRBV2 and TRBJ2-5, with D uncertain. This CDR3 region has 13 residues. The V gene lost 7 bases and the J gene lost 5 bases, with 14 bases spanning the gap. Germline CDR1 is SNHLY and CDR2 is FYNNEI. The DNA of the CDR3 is TGTGCCAGCACTGCCTCGGGTTGGGAGACCCAGTACTTC. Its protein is CASTASGWETQYF.

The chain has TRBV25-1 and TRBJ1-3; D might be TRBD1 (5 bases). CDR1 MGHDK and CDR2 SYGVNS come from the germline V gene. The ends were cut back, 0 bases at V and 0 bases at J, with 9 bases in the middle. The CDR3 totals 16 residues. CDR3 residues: CASSEYAGGSGNTIYF. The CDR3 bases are TGTGCCAGCAGTGAATATGCGGGGGGCTCTGGAAACACCATATATTTT.